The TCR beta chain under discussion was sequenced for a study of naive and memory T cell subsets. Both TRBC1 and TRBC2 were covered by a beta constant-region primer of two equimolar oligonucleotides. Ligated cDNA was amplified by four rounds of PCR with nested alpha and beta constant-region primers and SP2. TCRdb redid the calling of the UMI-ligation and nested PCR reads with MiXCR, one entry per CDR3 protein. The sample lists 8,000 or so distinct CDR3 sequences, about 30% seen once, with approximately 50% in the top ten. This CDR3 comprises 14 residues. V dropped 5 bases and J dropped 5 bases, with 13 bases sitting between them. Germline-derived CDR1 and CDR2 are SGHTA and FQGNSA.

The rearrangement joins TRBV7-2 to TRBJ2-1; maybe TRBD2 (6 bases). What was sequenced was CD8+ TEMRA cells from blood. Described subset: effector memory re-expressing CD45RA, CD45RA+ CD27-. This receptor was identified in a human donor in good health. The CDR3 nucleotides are TGTGCCAGCAGCAAGGGACTCGGAAACAATGAGCAGTTCTTC. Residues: CASSKGLGNNEQFF.